The source of this T cell receptor beta chain is a study of identical twins. TCRdb independently ran MiXCR on the 5' RACE reads; one entry per CDR3 protein. Of approximately 500,000 distinct CDR3 sequences in the sample, roughly a quarter are singletons; the top ten hold about 2.7%. Everyone who gave samples was a healthy Caucasian. CDR3 size: 15 residues. Germline CDR1 and CDR2: SGHNT and YENEEA. The junction had 10 bases not matched to a gene; V was cut back by 8 bases and J by 3 bases. This same sample was also part of a study on T cells expressing NK-cell markers.

Sample: CD4+ T cells sorted from blood. The clonotype originates from a woman under 30 in good health. The V gene is TRBV11-3, the J gene TRBJ2-1; 7 nucleotides line up with TRBD2. In nucleotides, the CDR3 is TGTGCCAGCGCGCCGCTCGGGGGGTTCTACAATGAGCAGTTCTTC. Translating it yields CASAPLGGFYNEQFF.